This T cell receptor beta chain was obtained from a study of blood T cell repertoires in COVID-19. Study details: Sites in the United States, Italy and Spain provided acute and convalescent COVID-19 samples. Sources were T cells, B-cell-depleted T cells, or PBMCs; the material itself was cDNA or gDNA.

In the study's own analysis: Amplification from reference gene primers served as the basis for estimated nucleated cell counts. The data were produced by immunoSEQ multiplex PCR, yet TCRdb's version contains in-frame clones alone and is incomplete. V, J and clone size are taken as reported in that table, and D and trimming were inferred from the DNA itself. Here the sample spans roughly 250,000 clones, roughly 90% being singletons. Sequencing was done on a sample of PBMCs or T cells enriched from blood (not recorded which). The source is a middle-aged woman with acute COVID-19.

CDR3 sequence (DNA): TGTGCCAGTAGTCCAATCGACAGGGTTAGGACTGAAGCTTTCTTT. This encodes CASSPIDRVRTEAFF. The gene calls are TRBV19 and TRBJ1-1; 7 bases line up with TRBD1. The CDR3 consists of 15 residues. Germline V gene data show CDR1 as LNHDA and CDR2 as SQIVND (reference sequence). Trimming took 5 bases from V and 5 from J; bases not matched to a gene: 11.